Sequencing of this T cell receptor beta chain was carried out in a study of blood T cell repertoires in COVID-19. Across the whole study: There were acute and convalescent COVID-19 samples, and they came from the United States, Italy and Spain. T cells, B-cell-depleted T cells, or PBMCs supplied cDNA or gDNA.

In the original workflow: From reference gene primer amplification, estimates of nucleated cell counts were derived. Here immunoSEQ multiplex PCR was the method, and the copy in TCRdb shows in-frame clones only, minus some. Clonal size and the V and J genes are those of that table, whereas D and trimming came from the DNA. This table holds some 110,000 clones, approximately 88% found once. Germline trimming cut 5 bases from V and 7 bases from J; bases unmatched to any gene: 13. This CDR3 contains 17 residues. From germline, CDR1 is SGDLS and CDR2 YYNGEE. Sequenced material: peripheral blood. The TCR comes from a human donor in a cohort sampled during active COVID-19. The chain joins TRBV9 to TRBJ2-2; 11 bases align to TRBD2. The CDR3 region is CASSATTSGSKGGELFF. Here the CDR3 DNA reads TGTGCCAGCAGTGCCACCACTAGCGGGAGTAAGGGCGGGGAGCTGTTTTTT.